This T cell receptor (beta chain) was documented in a study of CD8 T cells in Susac syndrome. V gave up 4 bases and J gave up 5 bases; unmatched junction bases: 4. In germline, CDR1 is KGHDR, CDR2 SFDVKD. There are 14 residues in the CDR3. Sequencing of TCR beta was performed on blood CD8+ T cells and on blood CD4+ T cells. An input of roughly 0.5 to 1 ug of RNA was subjected to reverse transcription using random hexamers. Amplification of TCR beta CDR3 used immunoSEQ multiplex PCR across 54 Vbeta and 13 Jbeta. TCRdb re-called the immunoSEQ multiplex PCR reads with MiXCR, one entry per CDR3 protein. This table has fewer than 140,000 distinct CDR3 sequences, 94% appearing once.

The V call is TRBV24-1, the J call TRBJ2-1, with TRBD1 matching over 7 bases. This clonotype originated in a human donor with Susac syndrome. Sequenced sample: CD8+ T cells from PBMCs. The CDR3 DNA follows: TGTGCCACCAGTGACCCCGGGACAGACAATGAGCAGTTCTTC. The encoded protein is CATSDPGTDNEQFF.